These 30 T cell receptor beta chains came from one sample sequenced in a study of T cell responses to AZD1222 COVID-19 vaccine. Only in-frame clones appear in the TCRdb table, and some are missing; sequencing was by immunoSEQ multiplex PCR. Of about 81,000 clones listed, around 93% are singletons. Here the sequenced sample was peripheral blood, taken 28 days after the second AZD1222 dose. These receptors were collected from an adult who received the AZD1222 COVID-19 vaccine.

This chain connects TRBV28 to TRBJ1-5, with D possibly TRBD1 on 6 matching bases. CDR3 length: 15 residues. Trimming took 2 bases from V and 2 from J, leaving 10 bases between them. Looked up from germline, CDR1 is MDHEN and CDR2 is SYDVKM. The CDR3 nucleotides are TGTGCCAGCAGTTTACCAGGGGCAGGCAATCAGCCCCAGCATTTT. Translating gives CASSLPGAGNQPQHF.

The chain employs TRBV6-2 or TRBV6-3 and TRBJ2-2; 9 bases match TRBD1. V gave up 0 bases and J gave up 1 base; unmatched junction bases: 12. The CDR3 consists of 20 residues. CDR1 is MNHEY, CDR2 SVGEGT, per germline. The CDR3 region is CASSYSIYSGTGRNTGELFF. CDR3 bases: TGTGCCAGCAGTTACTCGATATATTCGGGGACAGGGAGGAACACCGGGGAGCTGTTTTTT.

The rearrangement links TRBV19 to TRBJ2-1; D is undetermined. Trimming cost V 3 bases and J 11 bases, with 8 bases left between them. The CDR3 is 11 residues long. Germline CDR1 LNHDA, CDR2 SQIVND (reference sequence). CDR3 amino acids: CASSMGGKQFF. CDR3 in DNA: TGTGCCAGTAGTATGGGTGGAAAGCAGTTCTTC.

This sequence joins TRBV5-1 and TRBJ2-7; 9 bases map to TRBD2. CDR1 is SGHRS and CDR2 is YFSETQ in the germline V gene. V lost 3 bases, J lost 0 bases, and 4 bases stayed unmatched. This CDR3 contains 15 residues. The CDR3 nucleotides read TGCGCCAGCAGCTCCGATAGCGGGAGCTCCTACGAGCAGTACTTC. Translating it yields CASSSDSGSSYEQYF.

The gene calls are TRBV18 and TRBJ1-2; 10 nucleotides agree with TRBD1. The CDR3 runs 14 residues. CDR1 is KGHSH and CDR2 is LQKENI in the germline V gene. J gave up 6 bases and V 2 bases, and 3 bases lay outside the gene matches. The CDR3 loop is CASSPRQGADGYTF. The CDR3 DNA reads as TGTGCCAGCTCACCAAGACAGGGGGCGGATGGCTACACCTTC.

As regards this clone: One end of the junction varies from germline; a read error may be responsible. J is TRBJ2-7 and V is TRBV28; 12 bases map to TRBD2. From germline, CDR1 is MDHEN and CDR2 SYDVKM. CDR3 length: 12 residues. The CDR3 nucleotides are TGTGCCAGCACCCCTGGGACTAGCGGGTTAGACTTC. This encodes CASTPGTSGLDF.

The chain carries TRBV21-1 and TRBJ2-2; no check of the table's D call, TRBD1, against the DNA was made. TRBV21-1 is a known pseudogene. This CDR3 contains 16 residues. The CDR3: CASSTRDRGQTGELFF. In DNA, the CDR3 is TGTGCCAGCAGCACCCGGGACAGGGGGCAAACCGGGGAGCTGTTTTTT.

V is TRBV11-1 and J is TRBJ2-7; TRBD2 is a possible D gene (5 bases). Trimming stripped 5 bases from V and 3 bases from J, with 11 bases between. From germline, CDR1 is SGHAT and CDR2 FQDESV (reference sequence). CDR3 length: 13 amino acids. DNA for the CDR3: TGTGCCAGCAGCCCCCGAGGGTTCTACGAGCAGTACTTC. Encoded protein: CASSPRGFYEQYF. The entire variable domain, with the rest obtained from reference TRBV11-1 and TRBJ2-7, is as follows: EAEVAQSPRYKITEKSQAVAFWCDPISGHATLYWYRQILGQGPELLVQFQDESVVDDSQLPKDRFSAERLKGVDSTLKIQPAELGDSAMYLCASSPRGFYEQYFGPGTRLTVT.

The chain recombines TRBV4-2 with TRBJ2-7, with D perhaps TRBD1 or TRBD2 (5 bases each). The CDR3 consists of 16 residues. Germline V CDR1 and CDR2: LGHNA, YNFKEQ. V gave up 0 bases and J gave up 5 bases, with 17 bases separating them. The CDR3 DNA reads as TGTGCCAGCAGCCAAGAACCTCCGGGACCTTCGGACGAGCAGTACTTC. Its translation is CASSQEPPGPSDEQYF.

The rearrangement links TRBV10-2 to TRBJ2-5, with no clear D. The length of the CDR3 is 13 residues. CDR1 WSHSY and CDR2 SAAADI come from the germline V gene. Trimming cost V 2 bases and J 5 bases, with 9 bases left between them. The CDR3 is CASSEASGETQYF. DNA for the CDR3: TGCGCCAGCAGTGAGGCTAGTGGGGAGACCCAGTACTTC.

This chain links TRBV6-1 with TRBJ2-3; 12 positions match TRBD2. The CDR3 loop spans 18 amino acids. Germline V gives CDR1 MNHNS, CDR2 SASEGT. V lost 3 bases, J lost 1 base, and 8 bases stayed unmatched. This CDR3 reads CASSDRLAGALGTDTQYF. CDR3 DNA: TGTGCCAGCAGTGACAGACTAGCGGGAGCTTTGGGCACAGATACGCAGTATTTT.

The J gene is TRBJ2-1, the V gene TRBV19, with TRBD2 identical over 11 bases. V shed 5 bases, J shed 7 bases, and the junction held 10 bases outside the gene matches. Germline V gene lookup returns CDR1 LNHDA and CDR2 SQIVND (reference sequence). This CDR3 has 16 residues. The CDR3 bases are TGTGCCAGTAGTTTCGAAACTAGCGGGAGTTCAAATGAGCAGTTCTTC. This gives the protein CASSFETSGSSNEQFF.

This rearrangement joins TRBV10-3 to TRBJ1-2; TRBD1 might be the D (5 bases). Germline values: CDR1 ENHRY, CDR2 SYGVKD. With 6 bases removed from V and 0 bases from J, the gap between germline ends came to 23 bases. CDR3 length equals 18 residues. The CDR3 coding sequence is TGTGCCATCAGCAGCCTCGGGGCTTCAGCACAGGCTAACTATGGCTACACCTTC. Protein product: CAISSLGASAQANYGYTF.

The V and J genes are TRBV2 and TRBJ2-1; the D gene is possibly TRBD2 (6 bases). From germline, CDR1 is SNHLY and CDR2 FYNNEI. The CDR3 loop spans 13 amino acids. V dropped 6 bases and J dropped 3 bases, with 9 bases sitting between them. The CDR3 bases are TGTGCCAGCAGGGTGGGGGGCTACAATGAGCAGTTCTTC. This gives the protein CASRVGGYNEQFF.

This chain uses TRBV6-1 with TRBJ2-1; 7 bases map to TRBD1. V dropped 0 bases and J dropped 4; count of bases not matched to a gene: 6. The CDR3 extends over 16 amino acids. Germline CDR1 and CDR2: MNHNS and SASEGT. As DNA, the CDR3 is TGTGCCAGCAGTGAAGCGCAGACAGGGTCTTACAATGAGCAGTTCTTC. Its translation is CASSEAQTGSYNEQFF.

The chain has TRBV7-2 and TRBJ2-5; the D is unclear. Trimming pared 5 bases from V and 2 bases from J, leaving 12 bases between. Germline V gene lookup returns CDR1 SGHTA and CDR2 FQGNSA. The CDR3 runs 14 residues. The DNA of the CDR3 is TGTGCCAGCAGCCAAGAAATAAGGCAAGAGACCCAGTACTTC. Residues: CASSQEIRQETQYF.

The chain couples TRBV11-3 to TRBJ1-1; perhaps TRBD1 as D (5 bases). CDR3 length: 13 amino acids. The ends were cut back, 5 bases at V and 1 base at J, with 8 bases in the middle. Germline V gene data show CDR1 as SGHNT and CDR2 as YENEEA. Here the CDR3 reads CASSPGANTEAFF. The CDR3 coding sequence is TGTGCCAGCAGCCCCGGGGCGAACACTGAAGCTTTCTTT.

This clone is a singleton in its sample. This chain connects TRBV19 to TRBJ2-1; the match to TRBD2 covers 7 bases. This CDR3 is built from 16 residues. V lost 2 bases, J lost 4 bases, and 8 bases stayed unmatched. In germline, CDR1 is LNHDA, CDR2 SQIVND (reference sequence). CDR3 in amino acids: CASSIIGGLGYNEQFF. Written as DNA, the CDR3 is TGTGCCAGTAGTATAATAGGAGGACTAGGGTACAATGAGCAGTTCTTC.

The chain uses TRBV7-2 and TRBJ2-3; D is perhaps TRBD2 (6 bases). In germline, CDR1 is SGHTA, CDR2 FQGNSA. CDR3 size: 13 residues. V was pared by 11 bases and J by 0 bases, with 12 bases between. This chain's CDR3 is CAAGPGSTDTQYF. In nucleotides, the CDR3 is TGTGCCGCGGGGCCGGGGAGCACAGATACGCAGTATTTT.

V and J are TRBV11-2 and TRBJ1-2; TRBD1 aligns across 7 bases. Germline values: CDR1 SGHAT, CDR2 FQNNGV. Unmatched junction bases numbered 8, after V lost 3 bases and J lost 4 bases. This CDR3 has 15 residues. The CDR3 DNA reads as TGTGCCAGCAGCTTCGGGACAGCCGACCTCTATGGCTACACCTTC. It encodes CASSFGTADLYGYTF. The variable domain in full, with the rest retrieved from reference TRBV11-2 and TRBJ1-2, is EAGVAQSPRYKIIEKRQSVAFWCNPISGHATLYWYQQILGQGPKLLIQFQNNGVVDDSQLPKDRFSAERLKGVDSTLKIQPAKLEDSAVYLCASSFGTADLYGYTFGSGTRLTVV.

The chain joins TRBV11-3 to TRBJ2-5; D is uncertain. V was cut by 1 base and J by 0 bases, with 3 bases left in between. This CDR3 region has 13 residues. Germline V gene sequence: CDR1 SGHNT, CDR2 YENEEA. Written as DNA, the CDR3 is TGTGCCAGCAGCTTAGGGGACCAAGAGACCCAGTACTTC. Translated: CASSLGDQETQYF.

The chain carries TRBV5-1 and TRBJ2-7; 11 positions agree with TRBD1. The CDR3 loop spans 16 amino acids. The germline gives CDR1 SGHRS, CDR2 YFSETQ. V was pared by 2 bases and J by 5 bases, with 9 bases of the junction left unmatched. DNA of the CDR3: TGCGCCAGCAGCTTTGACCCCCGGACAGGGGGCAACGAGCAGTACTTC. Translated, it gives CASSFDPRTGGNEQYF.

The chain carries TRBV18 and TRBJ2-7; TRBD1 matches at 9 bases. Germline trimming cut 3 bases from V and 6 bases from J; bases unmatched to any gene: 3. The V gene's germline CDR1 is KGHSH and CDR2 LQKENI. This CDR3 has 13 amino acids. The CDR3 sequence is CASSPRDRVEQYF. Written as DNA, the CDR3 is TGTGCCAGCTCACCCCGGGACAGGGTCGAGCAGTACTTC.

This rearrangement joins TRBV27 to TRBJ1-2, with TRBD1 matching 7 bases. V shed 6 bases, J shed 4 bases, and the junction held 14 bases outside the gene matches. The CDR3 is made up of 16 amino acids. The germline gives CDR1 MNHEY, CDR2 SMNVEV (reference sequence). The CDR3 coding sequence is TGTGCCAGCAGCACAACGAGGGAGGGGGCGACCTATGGCTACACCTTC. It is translated as CASSTTREGATYGYTF.

CDR3 nucleotides: TGTGCCAGCAGCTTAGGAGGACTAGCGGGAGGCGAGCAGTACTTC. Its translation is CASSLGGLAGGEQYF. This rearrangement joins TRBV7-9 to TRBJ2-7; 14 bases are a match to TRBD2. The germline gives CDR1 SEHNR, CDR2 FQNEAQ (reference sequence). Trimming cost V 1 base and J 6 bases; bases outside gene matches: 2. The CDR3 runs 15 residues.

This chain links TRBV21-1 with TRBJ2-7; TRBD1, the table's D call, lacks a check against the DNA. TRBV21-1 counts as a pseudogene. The CDR3 is 16 residues long. CDR3 in amino acids: CASSSTTGPPLRGQYF. The CDR3 bases are TGTGCCAGCAGCAGCACCACAGGGCCCCCTCTACGAGGGCAGTACTTC.

The rearrangement links TRBV7-3 to TRBJ2-3; D call uncertain. V lost 4 bases, J lost 2 bases, and 10 bases lay in between. CDR1 is SGHTA and CDR2 is FQGTGA in the germline V gene. The CDR3 has 14 residues. The CDR3 DNA follows: TGTGCCAGCAGCTCTATAAGTTTCACAGATACGCAGTATTTT. Its protein product is CASSSISFTDTQYF. The whole variable domain, remainder taken from reference TRBV7-3 and TRBJ2-3, is GAGVSQTPSNKVTEKGKYVELRCDPISGHTALYWYRQSLGQGPEFLIYFQGTGAADDSGLPNDRFFAVRPEGSVSTLKIQRTERGDSAVYLCASSSISFTDTQYFGPGTRLTVL.

The chain couples TRBV24-1 to TRBJ2-7; D not resolved. This CDR3 contains 13 residues. Germline values: CDR1 KGHDR, CDR2 SFDVKD. V lost 3 bases and J lost 6, with 11 bases in between. This chain's CDR3 is CATSDNRWPEQYF. For the CDR3, the DNA is TGTGCCACCAGTGATAATCGGTGGCCCGAGCAGTACTTC.

The rearrangement links TRBV30 to TRBJ1-2, with D perhaps TRBD1 (6 bases). V shed 0 bases and J shed 8 bases, with 13 bases lying between them. CDR3 length: 13 residues. Germline V CDR1 and CDR2: GTSNPN, SVGIG (reference sequence). Written as DNA, the CDR3 is TGTGCCTGGAGTGTGGCAGGGGAGGGCGGCTACACCTTC. It specifies CAWSVAGEGGYTF. The full variable domain, its missing parts supplied by reference TRBV30 and TRBJ1-2, is SQTIHQWPATLVQPVGSPLSLECTVEGTSNPNLYWYRQAAGRGLQLLFYSVGIGQISSEVPQNLSASRPQDRQFILSSKKLLLSDSGFYLCAWSVAGEGGYTFGSGTRLTVV.

The gene calls are TRBV27 and TRBJ2-2; possibly TRBD1 for D (6 bases). The germline V gene has CDR1 MNHEY and CDR2 SMNVEV (reference sequence). Trimming removed 5 bases from V and 4 bases from J, with 14 bases in between. The CDR3 is 15 amino acids. CDR3 residues: CASSPIGRGTGELFF. For the CDR3, the DNA is TGTGCCAGCAGTCCGATCGGCAGGGGCACCGGGGAGCTGTTTTTT.